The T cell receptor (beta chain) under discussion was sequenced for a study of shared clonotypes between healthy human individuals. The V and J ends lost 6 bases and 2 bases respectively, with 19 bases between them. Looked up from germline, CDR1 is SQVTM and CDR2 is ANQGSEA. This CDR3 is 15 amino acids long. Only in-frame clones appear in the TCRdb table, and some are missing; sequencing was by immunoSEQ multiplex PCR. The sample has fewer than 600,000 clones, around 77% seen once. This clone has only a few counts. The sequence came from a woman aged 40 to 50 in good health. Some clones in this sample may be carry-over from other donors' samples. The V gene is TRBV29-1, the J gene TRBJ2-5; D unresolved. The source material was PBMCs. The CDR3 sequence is CSVGFGSRFQETQYF. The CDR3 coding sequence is TGCAGCGTGGGGTTCGGCAGCAGATTTCAAGAGACCCAGTACTTC.